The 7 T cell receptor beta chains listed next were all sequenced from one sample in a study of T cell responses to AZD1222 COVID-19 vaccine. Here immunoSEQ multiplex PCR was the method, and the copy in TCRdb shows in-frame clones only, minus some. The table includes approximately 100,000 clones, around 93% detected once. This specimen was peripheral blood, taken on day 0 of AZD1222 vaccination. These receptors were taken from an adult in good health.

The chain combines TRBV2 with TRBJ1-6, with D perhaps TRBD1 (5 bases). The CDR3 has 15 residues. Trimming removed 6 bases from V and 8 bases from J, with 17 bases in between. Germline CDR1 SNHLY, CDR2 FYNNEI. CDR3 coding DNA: TGTGCCAGCAGACCTCTGGGGGGGGATCATTCACCCCTCCACTTT. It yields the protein CASRPLGGDHSPLHF.

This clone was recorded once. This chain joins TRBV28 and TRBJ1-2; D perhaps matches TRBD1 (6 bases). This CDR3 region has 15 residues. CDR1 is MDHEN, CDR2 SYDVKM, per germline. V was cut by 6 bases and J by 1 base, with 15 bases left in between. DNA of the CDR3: TGTGCCAGCAGCTCCGGACAGAGAAATAACTATGGCTACACCTTC. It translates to CASSSGQRNNYGYTF.

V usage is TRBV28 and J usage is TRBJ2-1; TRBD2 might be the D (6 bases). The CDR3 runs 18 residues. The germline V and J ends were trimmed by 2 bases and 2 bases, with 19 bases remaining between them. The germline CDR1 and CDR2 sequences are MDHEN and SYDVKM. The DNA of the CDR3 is TGTGCCAGCAGTTTAGGTGTCTCGGGCGGGGCCGCCTACAATGAGCAGTTCTTC. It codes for CASSLGVSGGAAYNEQFF.

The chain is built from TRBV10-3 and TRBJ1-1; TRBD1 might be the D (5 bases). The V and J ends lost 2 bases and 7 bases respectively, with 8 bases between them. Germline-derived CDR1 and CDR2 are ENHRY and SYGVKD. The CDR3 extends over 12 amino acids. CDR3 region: CAISERGSEAFF. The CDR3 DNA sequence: TGTGCCATCAGTGAGAGGGGTAGTGAAGCTTTCTTT.

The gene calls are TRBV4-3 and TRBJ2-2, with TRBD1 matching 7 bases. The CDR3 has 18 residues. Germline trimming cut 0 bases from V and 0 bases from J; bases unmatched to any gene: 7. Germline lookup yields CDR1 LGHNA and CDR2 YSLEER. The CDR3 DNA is TGCGCCAGCAGCCAAGATCCCGAGGGGGCCACGAACACCGGGGAGCTGTTTTTT. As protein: CASSQDPEGATNTGELFF.

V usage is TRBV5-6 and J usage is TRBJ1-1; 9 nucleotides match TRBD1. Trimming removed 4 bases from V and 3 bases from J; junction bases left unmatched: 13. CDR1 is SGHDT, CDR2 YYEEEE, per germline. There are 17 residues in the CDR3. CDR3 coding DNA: TGTGCCAGCAGCGGGTATGGGACAGGGCTTGGTTACACTGAAGCTTTCTTT. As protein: CASSGYGTGLGYTEAFF.

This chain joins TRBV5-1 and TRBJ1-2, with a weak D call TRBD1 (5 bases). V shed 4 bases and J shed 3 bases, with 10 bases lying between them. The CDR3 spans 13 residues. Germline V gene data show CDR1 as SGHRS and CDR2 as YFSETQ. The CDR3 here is CASSRGADYGYTF. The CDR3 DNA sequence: TGCGCCAGCAGCAGAGGGGCGGACTATGGCTACACCTTC.